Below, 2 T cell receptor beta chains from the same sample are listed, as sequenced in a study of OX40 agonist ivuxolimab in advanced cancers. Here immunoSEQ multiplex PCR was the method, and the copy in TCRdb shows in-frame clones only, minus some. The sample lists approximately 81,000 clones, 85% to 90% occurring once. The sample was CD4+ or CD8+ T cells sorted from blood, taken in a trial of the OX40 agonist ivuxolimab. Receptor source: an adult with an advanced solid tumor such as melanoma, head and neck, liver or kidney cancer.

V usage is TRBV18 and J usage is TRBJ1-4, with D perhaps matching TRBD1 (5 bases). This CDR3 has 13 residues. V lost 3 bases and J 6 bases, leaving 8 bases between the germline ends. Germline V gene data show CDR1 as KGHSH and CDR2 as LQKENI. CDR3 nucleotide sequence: TGTGCCAGCTCACCGGGGACGGATGAAAAACTGTTTTTT. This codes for CASSPGTDEKLFF.

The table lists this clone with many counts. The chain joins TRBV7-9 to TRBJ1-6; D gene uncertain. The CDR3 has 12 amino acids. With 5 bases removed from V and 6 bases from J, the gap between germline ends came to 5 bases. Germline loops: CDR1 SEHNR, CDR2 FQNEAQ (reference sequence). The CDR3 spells CASSPSNSPLHF. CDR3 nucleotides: TGTGCCAGCAGCCCCTCTAATTCACCCCTCCACTTT.